Below, one T cell receptor (beta chain) is given with its context. What it binds is unknown. Clones were read by immunoSEQ multiplex PCR, and TCRdb kept only the in-frame ones, dropping some. Of 180,000 or so clones in the sample, approximately 90% were seen once. The sample belongs to a study of T cell responses to AZD1222 COVID-19 vaccine. General study points: Two doses of AZD1222 preceded a rise in Spike-specific TCR breadth and depth. Clonal diversity was possibly underestimated; the donors were predominantly white British and more often female.

Looked up from germline, CDR1 is MGHDK and CDR2 is SYGVNS. The CDR3 has 17 residues. The V and J ends lost 1 base and 6 bases, in that order; junction bases with no gene match: 9. The receptor's source is an adult who received the AZD1222 COVID-19 vaccine. The rearrangement links TRBV25-1 to TRBJ2-3, with 11 bases aligning to TRBD2. Sample: peripheral blood, taken 28 days after the second AZD1222 dose. CDR3 residues: CASSESIIAGGTDTQYF. CDR3 DNA: TGTGCCAGCAGTGAATCTATCATAGCGGGAGGGACCGATACGCAGTATTTT. Full variable domain (missing parts from reference TRBV25-1 and TRBJ2-3): EADIYQTPRYLVIGTGKKITLECSQTMGHDKMYWYQQDPGMELHLIHYSYGVNSTEKGDLSSESTVSRIRTEHFPLTLESARPSHTSQYLCASSESIIAGGTDTQYFGPGTRLTVL.